This TCR beta chain was observed in a study of blood T cell repertoires in COVID-19. TCRdb's table, derived via immunoSEQ multiplex PCR, lists solely in-frame clones and lacks some. The table records 200,000 to 300,000 clones, roughly nine tenths of them present only once. The germline V gene has CDR1 SNHLY and CDR2 FYNNEI. With V trimmed by 6 bases and J by 4 bases, 18 bases remained unmatched. The length of the CDR3 is 18 residues. This chain uses TRBV2 with TRBJ2-5; 9 nucleotides match TRBD1. The sequence derives from a man aged 35 to 55 who had recovered from COVID-19. Sequences were obtained from peripheral blood. The CDR3 DNA follows: TGTGCCAGCAGCCTCGGACCCGGCGGGGGACAGGGTGGAGAGACCCAGTACTTC. Protein product: CASSLGPGGGQGGETQYF. Variable domain in full (rest from reference TRBV2 and TRBJ2-5): EPEVTQTPSHQVTQMGQEVILRCVPISNHLYFYWYRQILGQKVEFLVSFYNNEISEKSEIFDDQFSVERPDGSNFTLKIRSTKLEDSAMYFCASSLGPGGGQGGETQYFGPGTRLLVL.